This T cell receptor (beta chain) was identified in a study of T cells in Graves' hyperthyroidism and ophthalmopathy. The wider study: Upon initial diagnosis and before any treatment, peripheral blood was collected.

The study based diagnoses on clinical symptoms, serum thyroxine and TRAb, thyroid ultrasound and orbital computed tomography. RNA transcripts were the template for amplifying TCR beta CDR3 regions. First-round RT-PCR of the TCR CDR3 relied on the HTBI primer set. One entry per CDR3 protein, called by TCRdb with MiXCR from the multiplex PCR reads. In the table there are about 640,000 distinct CDR3 sequences, around 21% of which are singletons. Overall study results and limits: Appearing also in blood were most of the thyroid clonotypes expanded above 0.001. Stable hyperthyroidism was told apart from ophthalmopathy by a model built on 13 V-J features.

This clonotype was counted many times. Its matching antigen is unknown. Germline lookup yields CDR1 SGHRS and CDR2 YFSETQ. V lost 7 bases to trimming and J lost 1 base, with 8 bases between them. The CDR3 is 12 amino acids. V usage is TRBV5-1 and J usage is TRBJ1-1; D gene uncertain. The clonotype was recovered from a young man with Graves' ophthalmopathy. The sequenced material came from blood. The CDR3 is CASGLGNTEAFF. The CDR3 DNA sequence: TGCGCCAGCGGACTTGGGAACACTGAAGCTTTCTTT. The full variable domain, in which reference TRBV5-1 and TRBJ1-1 provide the parts outside the CDR3, is KAGVTQTPRYLIKTRGQQVTLSCSPISGHRSVSWYQQTPGQGLQFLFEYFSETQRNKGNFPGRFSGRQFSNSRSEMNVSTLELGDSALYLCASGLGNTEAFFGQGTRLTVV.